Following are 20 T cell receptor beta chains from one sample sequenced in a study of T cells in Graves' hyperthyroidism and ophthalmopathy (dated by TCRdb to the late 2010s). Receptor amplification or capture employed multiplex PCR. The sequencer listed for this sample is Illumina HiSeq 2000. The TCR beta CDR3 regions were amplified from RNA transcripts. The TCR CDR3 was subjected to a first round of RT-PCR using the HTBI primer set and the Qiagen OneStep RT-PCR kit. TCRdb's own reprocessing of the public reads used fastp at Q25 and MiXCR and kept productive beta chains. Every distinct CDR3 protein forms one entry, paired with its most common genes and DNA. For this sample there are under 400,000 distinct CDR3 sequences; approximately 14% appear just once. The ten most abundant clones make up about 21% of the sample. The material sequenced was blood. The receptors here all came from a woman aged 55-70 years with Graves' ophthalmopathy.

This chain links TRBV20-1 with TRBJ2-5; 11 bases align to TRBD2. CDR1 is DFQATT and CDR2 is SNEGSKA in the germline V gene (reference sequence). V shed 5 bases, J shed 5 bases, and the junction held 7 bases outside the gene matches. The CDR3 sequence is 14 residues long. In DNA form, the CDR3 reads TGCAGTGCTTGCTTAGCGGGAGGGCGGGAGACCCAGTACTTC. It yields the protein CSACLAGGRETQYF.

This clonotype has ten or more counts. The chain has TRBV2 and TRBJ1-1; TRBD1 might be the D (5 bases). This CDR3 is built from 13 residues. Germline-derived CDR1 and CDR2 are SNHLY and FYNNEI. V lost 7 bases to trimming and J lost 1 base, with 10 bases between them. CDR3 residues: CASMEQGNTEAFF. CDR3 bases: TGTGCCAGCATGGAGCAGGGGAACACTGAAGCTTTCTTT.

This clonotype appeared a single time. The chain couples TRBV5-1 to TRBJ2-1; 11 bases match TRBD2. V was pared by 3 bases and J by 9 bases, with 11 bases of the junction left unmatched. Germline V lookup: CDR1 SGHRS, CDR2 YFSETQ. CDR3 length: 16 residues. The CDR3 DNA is TGCGCCAGCAGCTATTCGACTAGCGGGATTGGCGGTGAGCAGTTCTTC. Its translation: CASSYSTSGIGGEQFF.

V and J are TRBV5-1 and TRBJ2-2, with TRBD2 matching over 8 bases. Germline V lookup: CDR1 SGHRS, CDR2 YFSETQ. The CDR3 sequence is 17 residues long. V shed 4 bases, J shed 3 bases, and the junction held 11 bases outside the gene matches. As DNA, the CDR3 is TGCGCCAGCAGCCTCCTAGGGAGCGGGAGTTACACCGGGGAGCTGTTTTTT. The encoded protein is CASSLLGSGSYTGELFF.

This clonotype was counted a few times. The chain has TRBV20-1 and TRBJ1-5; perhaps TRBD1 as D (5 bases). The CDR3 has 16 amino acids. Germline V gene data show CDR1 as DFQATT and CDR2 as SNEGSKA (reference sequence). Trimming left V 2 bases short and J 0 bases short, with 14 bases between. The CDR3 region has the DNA TGCAGTGCTAGAAATCCGGGGGTGAATAGCAATCAGCCCCAGCATTTT. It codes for CSARNPGVNSNQPQHF.

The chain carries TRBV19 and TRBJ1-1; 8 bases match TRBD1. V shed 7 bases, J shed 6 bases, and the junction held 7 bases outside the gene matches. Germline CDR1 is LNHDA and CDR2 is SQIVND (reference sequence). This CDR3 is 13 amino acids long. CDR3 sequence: CASTDRVASEAFF. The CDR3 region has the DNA TGTGCCAGTACGGACAGGGTGGCCTCTGAAGCTTTCTTT.

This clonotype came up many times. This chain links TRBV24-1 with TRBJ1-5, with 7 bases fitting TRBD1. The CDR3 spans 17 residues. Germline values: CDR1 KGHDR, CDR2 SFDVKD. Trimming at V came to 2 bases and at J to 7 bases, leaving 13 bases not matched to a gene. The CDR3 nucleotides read TGTGCCACCAGTGATTCGACCGGGACAGCGGCCAGGCAGCCCCAGCATTTT. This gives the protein CATSDSTGTAARQPQHF.

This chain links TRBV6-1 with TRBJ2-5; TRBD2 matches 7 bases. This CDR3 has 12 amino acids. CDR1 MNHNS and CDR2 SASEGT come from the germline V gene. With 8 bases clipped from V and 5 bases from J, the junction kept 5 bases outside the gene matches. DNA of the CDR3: TGTGCCAGCGGGGGGGAGTTTGAGACCCAGTACTTC. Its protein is CASGGEFETQYF.

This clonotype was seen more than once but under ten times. As DNA, the CDR3 is TGTGCCAGTAGTCCGCTTACCGGGGCAACCTACGAGCAGTACTTC. Its protein product is CASSPLTGATYEQYF. The chain carries TRBV19 and TRBJ2-7; D may match TRBD1 or TRBD2 (5 bases each). The germline CDR1 and CDR2 sequences are LNHDA and SQIVND (reference sequence). The CDR3 totals 15 residues. Trimming removed 5 bases at V and 2 bases at J, with 16 bases between.

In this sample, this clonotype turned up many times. CDR3 sequence (DNA): TGTGCCAGCAGCTTAGGACCGGGGCCCTATAGCAATCAGCCCCAGCATTTT. Translation gives CASSLGPGPYSNQPQHF. The genes are TRBV7-9 and TRBJ1-5, with D tentatively TRBD1 (5 bases). The CDR3 is made up of 17 amino acids. V was trimmed by 1 base and J by 0 bases, leaving 13 bases between them. The germline gives CDR1 SEHNR, CDR2 FQNEAQ (reference sequence).

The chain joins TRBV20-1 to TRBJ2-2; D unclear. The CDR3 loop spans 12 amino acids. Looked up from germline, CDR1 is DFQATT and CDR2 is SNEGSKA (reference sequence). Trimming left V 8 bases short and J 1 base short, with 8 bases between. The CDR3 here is CSTTRNTGELFF. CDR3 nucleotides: TGCAGTACTACAAGGAACACCGGGGAGCTGTTTTTT.

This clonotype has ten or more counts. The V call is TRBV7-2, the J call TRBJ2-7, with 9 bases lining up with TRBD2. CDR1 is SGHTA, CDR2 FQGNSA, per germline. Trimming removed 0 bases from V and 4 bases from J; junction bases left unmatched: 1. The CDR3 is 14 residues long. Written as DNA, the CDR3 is TGTGCCAGCAGCTTAGCTAGCGGGAGTTACGAGCAGTACTTC. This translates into CASSLASGSYEQYF.

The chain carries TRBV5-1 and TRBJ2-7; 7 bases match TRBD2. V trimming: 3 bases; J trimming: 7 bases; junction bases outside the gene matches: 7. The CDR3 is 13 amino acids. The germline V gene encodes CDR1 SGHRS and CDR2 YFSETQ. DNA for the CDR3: TGCGCCAGCAGCTGGACTAGGGGCGGTGAGCAGTACTTC. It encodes CASSWTRGGEQYF.

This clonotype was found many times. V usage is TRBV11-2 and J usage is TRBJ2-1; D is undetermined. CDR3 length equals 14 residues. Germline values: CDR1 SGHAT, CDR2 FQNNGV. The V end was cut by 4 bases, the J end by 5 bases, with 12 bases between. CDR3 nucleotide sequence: TGTGCCAGCAGCTCGTCGTTTCTTGACAATGAGCAGTTCTTC. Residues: CASSSSFLDNEQFF.

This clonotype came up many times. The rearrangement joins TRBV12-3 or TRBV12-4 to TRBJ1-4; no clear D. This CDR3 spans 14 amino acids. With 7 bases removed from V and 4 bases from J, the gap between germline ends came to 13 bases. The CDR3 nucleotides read TGTGCCAGCACCTCTTGGGGTATTAATGAAAAACTGTTTTTT. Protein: CASTSWGINEKLFF.

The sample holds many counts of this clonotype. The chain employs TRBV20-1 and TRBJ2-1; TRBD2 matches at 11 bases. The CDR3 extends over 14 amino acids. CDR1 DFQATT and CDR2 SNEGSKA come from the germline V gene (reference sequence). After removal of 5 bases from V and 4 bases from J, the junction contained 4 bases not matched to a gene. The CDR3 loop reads CSAPGLADYNEQFF. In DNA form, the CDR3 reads TGCAGTGCTCCGGGACTAGCGGATTACAATGAGCAGTTCTTC.

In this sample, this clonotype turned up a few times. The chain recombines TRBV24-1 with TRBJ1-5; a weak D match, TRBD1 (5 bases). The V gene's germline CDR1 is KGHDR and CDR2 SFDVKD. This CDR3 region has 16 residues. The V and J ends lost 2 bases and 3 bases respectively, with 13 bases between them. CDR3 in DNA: TGTGCCACCAGTGATTCCCGGGGGGTGAACAATCAGCCCCAGCATTTT. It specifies CATSDSRGVNNQPQHF.

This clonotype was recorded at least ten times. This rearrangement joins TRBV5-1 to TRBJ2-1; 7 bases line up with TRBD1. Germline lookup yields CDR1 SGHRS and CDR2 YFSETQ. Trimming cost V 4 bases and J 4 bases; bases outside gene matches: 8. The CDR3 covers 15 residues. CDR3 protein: CASSGSGTAYNEQFF. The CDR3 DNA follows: TGCGCCAGCAGCGGGTCCGGGACAGCTTACAATGAGCAGTTCTTC. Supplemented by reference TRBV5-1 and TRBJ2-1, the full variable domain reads KAGVTQTPRYLIKTRGQQVTLSCSPISGHRSVSWYQQTPGQGLQFLFEYFSETQRNKGNFPGRFSGRQFSNSRSEMNVSTLELGDSALYLCASSGSGTAYNEQFFGPGTRLTVL.

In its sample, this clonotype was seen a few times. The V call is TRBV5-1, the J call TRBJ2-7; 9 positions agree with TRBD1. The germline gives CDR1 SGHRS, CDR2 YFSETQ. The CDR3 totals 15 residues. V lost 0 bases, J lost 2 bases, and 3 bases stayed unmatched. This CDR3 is CASSLAGTGTYEQYF. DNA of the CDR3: TGCGCCAGCAGCTTGGCAGGGACAGGGACCTACGAGCAGTACTTC. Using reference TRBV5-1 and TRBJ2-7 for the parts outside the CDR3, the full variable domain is KAGVTQTPRYLIKTRGQQVTLSCSPISGHRSVSWYQQTPGQGLQFLFEYFSETQRNKGNFPGRFSGRQFSNSRSEMNVSTLELGDSALYLCASSLAGTGTYEQYFGPGTRLTVT.

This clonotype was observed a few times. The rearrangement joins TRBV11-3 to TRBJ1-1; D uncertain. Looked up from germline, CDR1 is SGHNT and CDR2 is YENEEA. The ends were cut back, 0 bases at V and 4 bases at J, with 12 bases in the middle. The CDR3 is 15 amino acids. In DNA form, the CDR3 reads TGTGCCAGCAGCTTAGATGAGAGCCTGAGCACTGAAGCTTTCTTT. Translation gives CASSLDESLSTEAFF.